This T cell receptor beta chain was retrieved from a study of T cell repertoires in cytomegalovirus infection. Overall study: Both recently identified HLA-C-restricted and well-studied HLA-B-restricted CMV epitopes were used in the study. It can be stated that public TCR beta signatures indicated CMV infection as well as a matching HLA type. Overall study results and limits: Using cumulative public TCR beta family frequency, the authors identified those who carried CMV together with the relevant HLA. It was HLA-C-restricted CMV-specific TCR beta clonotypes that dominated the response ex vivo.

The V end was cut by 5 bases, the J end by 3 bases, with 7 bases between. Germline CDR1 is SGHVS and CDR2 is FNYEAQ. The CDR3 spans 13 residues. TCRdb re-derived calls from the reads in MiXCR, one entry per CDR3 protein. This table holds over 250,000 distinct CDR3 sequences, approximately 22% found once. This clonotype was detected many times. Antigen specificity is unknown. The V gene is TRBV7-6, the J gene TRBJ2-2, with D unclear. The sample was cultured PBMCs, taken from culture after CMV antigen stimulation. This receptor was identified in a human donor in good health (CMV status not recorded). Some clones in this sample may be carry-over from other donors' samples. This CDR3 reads CASSHRDTGELFF. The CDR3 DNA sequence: TGTGCCAGCAGCCATCGAGACACCGGGGAGCTGTTTTTT.